This T cell receptor beta chain was sequenced in a study of identifying expanded T cells in peripheral blood (dated by TCRdb to between 2018 and 2020). Concerning the study at large: Technical replicates were generated by sequencing separate aliquots of the same genomic DNA pool, with four replicates compared pairwise. Study-wide findings and limitations: The binomial model flagged 0.9 to 1.5 differentially abundant clones between technical replicates, compared with roughly 17 over around 2 weeks and 19 over around four weeks. Both the number of clones called differentially abundant and the false-positive rate were significantly reduced by the beta-binomial model across all healthy-donor time intervals. The authors expected that biological variance in healthy repertoires might rise further over much longer intervals, such as months to years. Variance in clone template counts between approximately 2-week samples significantly increased with total template count across all healthy donors.

Concerning this clone itself: The specificity of this receptor is unknown. No base qualities exist here, and no much larger clone lies one base off it.

No immune events such as infections were documented for the healthy donors during the collection period. Healthy-donor blood repertoires served as a training cohort to calibrate time-dependent variance in a beta-binomial model of T-cell clone differential abundance. The training cohort was composed of some ten healthy donors, 3 female and 7 male. Donor ages ranged from about 29 to 65 years, with an average of approximately 43 years. Whole blood from each healthy donor was obtained from a commercial supplier and was collected at three time points approximately 15 days apart. For immunosequencing, genomic DNA was extracted from whole blood that had not been sorted. The immunoSEQ Assay, which uses bias-controlled multiplex PCR amplification of genomic DNA, was used to profile TCRbeta CDR3 regions. In the original analysis: To quantify the absolute abundance of each unique TCRbeta CDR3 region, the sequences were collapsed and filtered. Two models were used to test differential abundance: a binomial model (Fisher-equivalent) and a beta-binomial model that adds time-dependent variance fitted from healthy donors. Clones with fewer than 5 combined templates were removed, and a clone was called differentially abundant if the clone's Benjamini-Hochberg FDR was below 0.01. Using the form v = (b*log(k)+a)^2, the beta-binomial variance was modeled as a function of the total template count across the two samples. TCRdb obtained this table from immuneACCESS and retained in-frame rearrangements with V and J assigned. These tables miss some clones; where compared with another copy, unresolved V genes account for less than half of the shortfall, and the remainder is unexplained. V, J and clone size reflect that table, while D and trimming were determined from the DNA. This sample has 83,000 or so clones in its table, and about 88% of those were observed once. Around 4.3% of the sample rests with the top ten.

CDR1 MGHRA and CDR2 YSYEKL are derived from the germline V gene. Taken from cysteine to phenylalanine, the CDR3 has 13 residues. Of all the DNA, just the CDR3 is kept, 39 bases in frame from base 1. V is cut by 1 base and J by 9 bases, and the space between the germline ends is 11 bases. In this chain, TRBV4-1 is recombined with TRBJ2-3; the best D guess is TRBD2, with 5 bases matching. The sequence came from a person aged 18-70 years in good health. The sequenced material came from blood. The CDR3 is CASSQGEHFTQYF. The sequence in DNA is TGCGCCAGCAGCCAAGGGGAGCATTTCACGCAGTATTTT.